This is a list of T cell receptor beta chains from one sample in a study of OX40 agonist ivuxolimab in advanced cancers. The repertoire was sequenced with immunoSEQ multiplex PCR; TCRdb's copy has only in-frame clones and lacks some. The sample records more than 25,000 clones, roughly 84% being singletons. The specimen comprised CD4+ or CD8+ T cells sorted from blood, sampled in a trial of the OX40 agonist ivuxolimab. Receptors originate from an adult with an advanced solid tumor such as melanoma, head and neck, liver or kidney cancer. Both conserved end residues are part of each CDR3. D genes are given only for firm matches. Some rows mark clone size as missing; the rest say once, few, many or name a class of expanded clone.

>TRBV6-1|.|TRBJ2-7|.
CASSELGASREQYF
TGTGCCAGCAGTGAATTAGGGGCCTCTCGGGAGCAGTACTTC
>TRBV7-9|.|TRBJ2-7|.
CASSLKGPYEQYF
TGTGCCAGCAGCCTTAAGGGACCCTACGAGCAGTACTTC
>TRBV15|.|TRBJ2-7|.
CATSIGQLSYEQYF
TGTGCCACCAGCATCGGACAGCTCTCCTACGAGCAGTACTTC
>TRBV21-1|.|TRBJ2-7|.
CASSTPGRRNYEQYF
TGTGCCAGCAGCACGCCGGGCCGAAGAAACTACGAGCAGTACTTC
>TRBV27|.|TRBJ2-1|once
CASSAYRGYNEQFF
TGTGCCAGCAGTGCCTACCGGGGCTACAATGAGCAGTTCTTC
>TRBV6-1|.|TRBJ1-1|.
CASSEEGGRDFMNTEAFF
TGTGCCAGCAGTGAAGAGGGGGGGCGGGACTTTATGAACACTGAAGCTTTCTTT
>TRBV27|TRBD2|TRBJ2-7|.
CASSSLAGGPYEQYF
TGTGCCAGCAGTTCCCTAGCGGGAGGGCCTTACGAGCAGTACTTC
>TRBV29-1|TRBD1|TRBJ1-2|.
CSVGNWDRENPGGGYTF
TGCAGCGTAGGGAATTGGGACAGGGAGAACCCAGGCGGTGGCTACACCTTC
>TRBV21-1|.|TRBJ1-5|medium-sized
CASSQSWGGSNQPQHF
TGTGCCAGCAGCCAAAGCTGGGGAGGAAGCAATCAGCCCCAGCATTTT
>TRBV14|.|TRBJ2-2|.
CASMLGTHTGELFF
TGTGCCAGCATGCTCGGGACCCACACCGGGGAGCTGTTTTTT
>TRBV6-5|TRBD2|TRBJ2-1|.
CASSLGAGVYNEQFF
TGTGCCAGCAGTCTCGGGGCGGGAGTTTACAATGAGCAGTTCTTC
>TRBV6-4|TRBD1|TRBJ2-5|.
CASSKTTGPQETQYF
TGTGCCAGCAGTAAGACGACAGGGCCTCAAGAGACCCAGTACTTC
>TRBV10-1|.|TRBJ1-2|.
CASTMRGWGDYGYTF
TGCGCCAGCACTATGAGGGGCTGGGGAGACTATGGCTACACCTTC
>TRBV7-9|.|TRBJ2-7|.
CASSTSPGAPYEQYF
TGTGCCAGCAGCACCTCTCCGGGAGCCCCCTACGAGCAGTACTTC
>TRBV5-8|.|TRBJ2-2|.
CASRTGELFF
TGTGCCAGCAGGACCGGGGAGCTGTTTTTT
>TRBV9|.|TRBJ2-1|once
CASSPRSGEQFF
TGTGCCAGCAGCCCCCGTTCCGGTGAGCAGTTCTTC
>TRBV7-3|TRBD1|TRBJ1-1|few
CASSLQVGQGETEAFF
TGTGCCAGCAGCTTACAAGTCGGACAGGGGGAAACTGAAGCTTTCTTT
>TRBV19|TRBD1|TRBJ2-7|.
CASSIGTGVEQYF
TGTGCCAGTAGTATAGGGACAGGGGTCGAGCAGTACTTC
>TRBV7-9|.|TRBJ1-1|.
CASSRTLHILNTEAFF
TGTGCCAGCAGCCGAACCCTACACATATTGAACACTGAAGCTTTCTTT
>TRBV7-3|.|TRBJ2-3|once
CASSLTGYTDTQYF
TGTGCCAGCAGCTTAACGGGATACACAGATACGCAGTATTTT
>TRBV2|.|TRBJ2-2|.
CAIPSPVVGGELFF
TGTGCCATCCCTTCCCCTGTGGTCGGCGGGGAGCTGTTTTTT
>TRBV6-6|TRBD1|TRBJ1-2|.
CASQGTATMNYGYTF
TGTGCCAGTCAGGGGACAGCGACGATGAACTATGGCTACACCTTC
>TRBV4-1|TRBD2|TRBJ2-7|.
CASSPLPLAGSNEQYF
TGCGCCAGCAGCCCCCTGCCGCTAGCGGGGTCAAACGAGCAGTACTTC
>TRBV28|TRBD1|TRBJ2-5|.
CASSGTDIQETQYF
TGTGCCAGCAGTGGGACAGATATTCAAGAGACCCAGTACTTC
>TRBV4-2|TRBD1|TRBJ2-6|.
CASSPLGQGVEANVLTF
TGTGCCAGCAGCCCCTTGGGACAGGGGGTAGAGGCCAACGTCCTGACTTTC
>TRBV28|TRBD1|TRBJ1-2|.
CASYSGGGFGYTF
TGTGCCAGCTACTCGGGAGGGGGCTTTGGCTACACCTTC
>TRBV7-9|.|TRBJ1-4|.
CASSPGGFASNEKLFF
TGTGCCAGCAGCCCTGGGGGGTTTGCGTCTAATGAAAAACTGTTTTTT
>TRBV9|.|TRBJ2-1|.
CASSVGLAPYNEQFF
TGTGCCAGCAGCGTAGGGCTAGCGCCCTACAATGAGCAGTTCTTC
>TRBV6-5|TRBD2|TRBJ2-2|.
CASSYAGGLATGELFF
TGTGCCAGCAGTTACGCGGGAGGGCTTGCCACCGGGGAGCTGTTTTTT
>TRBV9|.|TRBJ2-3|.
CASSQTYSRTDTQYF
TGTGCCAGCAGCCAGACTTATAGTCGCACAGATACGCAGTATTTT
>TRBV19|TRBD2|TRBJ2-2|.
CASSIRLAGNTGELFF
TGTGCCAGTAGTATACGGCTAGCGGGGAACACCGGGGAGCTGTTTTTT
>TRBV19|TRBD2|TRBJ2-7|.
CASSNAGLAGFYEQYF
TGTGCCAGTAGTAACGCGGGACTAGCGGGATTCTACGAGCAGTACTTC
>TRBV5-4|.|TRBJ2-7|.
CASSPDVAYEQYF
TGTGCCAGCAGCCCGGACGTAGCCTACGAGCAGTACTTC
>TRBV23-1|.|TRBJ2-1|.
CASSRDIYEQFF
TGCGCCAGCAGCCGCGATATCTATGAGCAGTTCTTC
>TRBV5-8|.|TRBJ2-7|.
CASSLGTGGAYEQYF
TGTGCCAGCAGCCTTGGGACTGGGGGCGCGTACGAGCAGTACTTC
>TRBV5-5|.|TRBJ2-7|.
CASSQVPGYEQYF
TGCGCCAGCAGCCAAGTCCCCGGCTACGAGCAGTACTTC
>TRBV28|.|TRBJ2-7|.
CASSFSSVSYEQYF
TGTGCCAGCAGTTTTTCGTCGGTCTCCTACGAGCAGTACTTC
>TRBV14|TRBD2|TRBJ2-3|once
CASSQSHGLAGPSTDTQYF
TGTGCCAGCAGCCAAAGTCATGGACTAGCGGGCCCAAGCACAGATACGCAGTATTTT
>TRBV13|TRBD2|TRBJ2-4|.
CASSLDGTSGRAWSKNIQYF
TGTGCCAGCAGCTTAGACGGGACTAGCGGGAGGGCCTGGTCCAAAAACATTCAGTACTTC
>TRBV7-6|TRBD1|TRBJ1-1|once
CASSLTGGTEAFF
TGTGCCAGCAGCTTAACAGGGGGCACTGAAGCTTTCTTT
>TRBV9|.|TRBJ2-1|.
CATAGYGDNEQFF
TGTGCCACGGCCGGGTATGGGGACAATGAGCAGTTCTTC
>TRBV4-2|.|TRBJ1-1|medium-sized
CASSQDNREAFF
TGTGCCAGCAGCCAAGATAACAGGGAAGCTTTCTTT
>TRBV20-1|.|TRBJ2-7|.
CSARVGVEQYF
TGCAGTGCTAGGGTAGGGGTCGAGCAGTACTTC
>TRBV5-6|TRBD2|TRBJ2-3|.
CASSLRLAGADTQYF
TGTGCCAGCAGCTTGAGGCTAGCGGGAGCAGATACGCAGTATTTT